This TCR beta chain was observed in a study of cytomegalovirus exposure and HLA in healthy donors. Study-wide findings and caveats: Across HLA loci, a later analysis found differing TCR association rates, with DRB1 most and HLA-C fewest.

PCR primers comprised 60 Vbeta and 13 Jbeta primers. As originally analysed: There were around 80 million unique TCR beta chains by a later count, and 10 million to 12 million of them were shared. TCRdb keeps only in-frame clones here, not all; method: immunoSEQ multiplex PCR. D and trimming were read from the DNA, whereas the V and J calls and clone size are those reported in that table. The sample yields around 180,000 clones, around 83% seen once. This clone showed up just a few times. Antigen unknown. Unmatched junction bases numbered 6, after V lost 8 bases and J lost 3 bases. CDR3 length equals 14 residues. The germline V gene has CDR1 MGHRA and CDR2 YSYEKL.

Material: PBMCs. This chain connects TRBV4-1 to TRBJ1-2, with 10 bases aligning to TRBD1. The receptor comes from a girl aged 2-9 years in good health and CMV-seropositive. CDR3 in amino acids: CASSKTGGYYGYTF. The DNA of the CDR3 is TGCGCCAGCTCGAAGACAGGGGGCTACTATGGCTACACCTTC.